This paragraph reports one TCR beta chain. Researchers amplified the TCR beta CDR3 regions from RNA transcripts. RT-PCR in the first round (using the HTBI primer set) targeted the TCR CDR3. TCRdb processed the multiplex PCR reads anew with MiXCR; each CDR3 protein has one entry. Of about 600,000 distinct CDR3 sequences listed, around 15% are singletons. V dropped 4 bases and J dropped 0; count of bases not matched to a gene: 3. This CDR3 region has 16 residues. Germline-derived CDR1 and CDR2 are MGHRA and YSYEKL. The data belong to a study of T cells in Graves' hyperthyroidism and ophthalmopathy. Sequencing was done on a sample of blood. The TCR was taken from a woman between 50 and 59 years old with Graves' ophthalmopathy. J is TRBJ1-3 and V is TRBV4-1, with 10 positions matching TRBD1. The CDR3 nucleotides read TGCGCCAGCAGCCCACGGGACAGGGGCTCTGGAAACACCATATATTTT. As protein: CASSPRDRGSGNTIYF.